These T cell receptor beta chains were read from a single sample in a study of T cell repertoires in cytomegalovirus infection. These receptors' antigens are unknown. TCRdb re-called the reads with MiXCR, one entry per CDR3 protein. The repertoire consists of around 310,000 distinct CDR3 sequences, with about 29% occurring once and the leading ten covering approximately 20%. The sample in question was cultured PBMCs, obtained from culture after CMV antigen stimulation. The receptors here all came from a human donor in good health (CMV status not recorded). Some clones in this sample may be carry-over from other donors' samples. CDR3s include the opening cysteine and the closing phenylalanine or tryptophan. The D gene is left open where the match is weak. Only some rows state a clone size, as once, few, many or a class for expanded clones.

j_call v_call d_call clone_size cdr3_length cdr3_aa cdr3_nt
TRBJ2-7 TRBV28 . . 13 CASTSGGVAEQYF TGTGCCAGCACCTCGGGTGGGGTTGCGGAGCAGTACTTC
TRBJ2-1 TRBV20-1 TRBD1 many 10 CSARQGGGFF TGCAGTGCTAGACAAGGGGGCGGGTTCTTC
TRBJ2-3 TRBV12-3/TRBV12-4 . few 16 CASSLFPKETTDTQYF TGTGCCAGCAGTTTGTTCCCGAAGGAGACTACAGATACGCAGTATTTT
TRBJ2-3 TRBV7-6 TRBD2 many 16 CASSPTGLGNRDTQYF TGTGCCAGCAGCCCAACGGGACTAGGGAACAGGGATACGCAGTATTTT
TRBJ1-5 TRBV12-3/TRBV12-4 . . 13 CASSLALAGPQHF TGTGCCAGCAGTTTAGCGCTGGCAGGGCCCCAGCATTTT
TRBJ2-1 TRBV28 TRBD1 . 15 CASRTTGGPYNEQFF TGTGCCAGCAGAACGACAGGGGGCCCCTACAATGAGCAGTTCTTC
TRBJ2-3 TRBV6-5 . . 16 CASSLSLGGPTDTQYF TGTGCCAGCAGTCTCTCGTTGGGGGGTCCCACAGATACGCAGTATTTT
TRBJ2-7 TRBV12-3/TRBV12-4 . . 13 CASKIQGSYEQYF TGTGCCAGCAAAATACAGGGTTCCTACGAGCAGTACTTC
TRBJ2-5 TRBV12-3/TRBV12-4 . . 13 CASSPSADGTQYF TGTGCCAGCAGTCCGTCTGCGGATGGGACCCAGTACTTC
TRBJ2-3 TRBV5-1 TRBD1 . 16 CASSLVRQGGTDTQYF TGCGCCAGCAGCTTGGTCCGACAGGGGGGCACAGATACGCAGTATTTT
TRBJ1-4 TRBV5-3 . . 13 CASSAGNNEKLFF TGTGCCAGCAGCGCGGGTAATAATGAAAAACTGTTTTTT
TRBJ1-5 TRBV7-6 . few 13 CASSTSGNQPQHF TGTGCCAGCAGCACGTCTGGGAATCAGCCCCAGCATTTT
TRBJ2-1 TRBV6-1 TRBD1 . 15 CASRADRVSYNEQFF TGTGCCAGCAGAGCGGACAGGGTTTCCTACAATGAGCAGTTCTTC
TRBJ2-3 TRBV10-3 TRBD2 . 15 CAISVGLGVSDTQYF TGTGCCATCAGTGTGGGACTAGGAGTGTCAGATACGCAGTATTTT
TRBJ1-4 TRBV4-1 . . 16 CASSQGRTASSEKLFF TGCGCCAGCAGCCAAGGTCGAACAGCATCATCCGAAAAACTGTTTTTT
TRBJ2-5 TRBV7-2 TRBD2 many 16 CASSLRFSGGQETQYF TGTGCCAGCAGCTTAAGGTTTAGCGGGGGCCAAGAGACCCAGTACTTC
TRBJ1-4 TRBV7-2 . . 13 CASSLSGSEKLFF TGTGCCAGCAGCTTAAGCGGTTCGGAAAAACTGTTTTTT
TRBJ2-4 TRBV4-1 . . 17 CASSQDPLTLAKNIQYF TGCGCCAGCAGCCAAGATCCACTGACATTAGCCAAAAACATTCAGTACTTC
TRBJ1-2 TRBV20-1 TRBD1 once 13 CSLGQGVSYGYTF TGCAGTCTCGGACAGGGTGTTTCCTATGGCTACACCTTC
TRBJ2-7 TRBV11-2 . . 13 CASSLGGGAGQYF TGTGCCAGCAGCTTAGGAGGTGGAGCCGGGCAGTACTTC
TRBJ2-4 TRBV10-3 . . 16 CAISEWGRGAKNIQYF TGTGCCATCAGTGAGTGGGGAAGGGGAGCCAAAAACATTCAGTACTTC
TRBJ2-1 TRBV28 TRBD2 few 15 CASSPTSGRHNEQFF TGTGCCAGCAGTCCAACTAGCGGGAGACACAATGAGCAGTTCTTC
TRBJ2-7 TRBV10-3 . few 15 CAISEAASESYEQYF TGTGCCATCAGTGAGGCGGCTAGCGAGTCCTACGAGCAGTACTTC
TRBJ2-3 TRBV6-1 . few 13 CASSEDYTDTQYF TGTGCCAGCAGTGAAGACTACACAGATACGCAGTATTTT
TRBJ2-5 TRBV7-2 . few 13 CASSLVFGETQYF TGTGCCAGCAGCTTAGTTTTCGGGGAGACCCAGTACTTC
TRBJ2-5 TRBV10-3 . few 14 CAIRETGGQETQYF TGTGCCATCAGAGAAACCGGGGGCCAAGAGACCCAGTACTTC
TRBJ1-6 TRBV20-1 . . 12 CSGRVLNSPLHF TGCAGTGGACGGGTCCTTAATTCACCCCTCCACTTT
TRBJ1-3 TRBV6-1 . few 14 CASSDGGAGNTIYF TGTGCCAGCAGTGATGGGGGTGCAGGAAACACCATATATTTT
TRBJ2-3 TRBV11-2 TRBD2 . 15 CASRRTSGRTDTQYF TGTGCCAGCAGGCGAACTAGCGGGAGGACAGATACGCAGTATTTT
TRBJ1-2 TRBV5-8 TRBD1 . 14 CASSPRDRIYGYTF TGTGCCAGCAGCCCGAGGGACAGGATCTATGGCTACACCTTC
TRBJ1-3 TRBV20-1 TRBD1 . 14 CSAPGTGEGNTIYF TGCAGTGCGCCCGGGACAGGGGAAGGAAACACCATATATTTT
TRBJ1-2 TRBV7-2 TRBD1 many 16 CASSPHSGGQGNGYTF TGTGCCAGCAGCCCCCATAGCGGAGGACAGGGTAACGGCTACACCTTC
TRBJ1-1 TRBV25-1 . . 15 CASMQTGVRNTEAFF TGTGCCAGCATGCAGACAGGAGTGAGGAACACTGAAGCTTTCTTT
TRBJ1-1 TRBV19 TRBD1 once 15 CASKIGDRLYTEAFF TGTGCCAGTAAAATCGGGGACAGGTTATACACTGAAGCTTTCTTT
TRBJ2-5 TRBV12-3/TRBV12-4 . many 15 CASSPPQSFQETQYF TGTGCCAGCAGTCCTCCCCAGTCCTTCCAAGAGACCCAGTACTTC
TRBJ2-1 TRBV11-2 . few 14 CASSLGGEVDEQFF TGTGCCAGCAGCTTAGGGGGGGAGGTTGATGAGCAGTTCTTC
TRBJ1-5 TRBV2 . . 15 CASSDFAGARQPQHF TGTGCCAGCAGTGATTTCGCGGGGGCACGTCAGCCCCAGCATTTT
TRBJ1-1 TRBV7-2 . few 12 CASSLEVGEAFF TGTGCCAGCAGCTTAGAGGTGGGAGAAGCTTTCTTT
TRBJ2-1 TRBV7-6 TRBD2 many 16 CASTKAPSGNPHEQFF TGTGCCAGCACTAAAGCCCCCAGCGGGAACCCCCATGAGCAGTTCTTC
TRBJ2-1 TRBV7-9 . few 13 CASSVNEGSEQFF TGTGCCAGCAGCGTGAATGAGGGGAGTGAGCAGTTCTTC
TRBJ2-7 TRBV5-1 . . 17 CASSAVIGFSSSYEQYF TGCGCCAGCAGCGCTGTGATTGGGTTTTCCTCCTCCTACGAGCAGTACTTC
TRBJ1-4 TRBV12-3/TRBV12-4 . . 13 CASSLAQAEKLFF TGTGCCAGCAGTTTAGCACAGGCTGAAAAACTGTTTTTT
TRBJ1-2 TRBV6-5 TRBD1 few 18 CASSYYWDRGSKDYGYTF TGTGCCAGCAGTTACTACTGGGACAGGGGATCTAAGGACTATGGCTACACCTTC
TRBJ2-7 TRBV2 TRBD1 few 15 CASSESGTGRYEQYF TGTGCCAGCAGTGAGTCCGGGACAGGGAGGTACGAGCAGTACTTC
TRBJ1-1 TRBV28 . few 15 CASSSTTGMNTEAFF TGTGCCAGTAGTTCTACCACGGGGATGAACACTGAAGCTTTCTTT
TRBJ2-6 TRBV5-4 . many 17 CASSFRGGLAGANVLTF TGTGCCAGCAGCTTCCGGGGTGGTCTCGCTGGGGCCAACGTCCTGACTTTC
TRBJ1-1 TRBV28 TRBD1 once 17 CASSLKRGDSLNTEAFF TGTGCCAGCAGTTTAAAGAGGGGGGACAGCTTGAACACTGAAGCTTTCTTT
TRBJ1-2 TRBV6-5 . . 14 CASSYSGGGYGYTF TGTGCCAGCAGTTACTCGGGGGGGGGCTATGGCTACACCTTC
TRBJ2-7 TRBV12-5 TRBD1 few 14 CASGLGTGSYEQYF TGTGCTAGTGGTTTGGGGACAGGATCCTACGAGCAGTACTTC
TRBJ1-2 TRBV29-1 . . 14 CSVETIYDRYGYTF TGCAGCGTTGAAACGATATACGACAGATATGGCTACACCTTC
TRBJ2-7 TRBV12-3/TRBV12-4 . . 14 CASSVYRNSYEQYF TGTGCCAGCAGTGTGTACAGGAACTCCTACGAGCAGTACTTC
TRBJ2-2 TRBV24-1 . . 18 CATSDLPIGRENTGELFF TGTGCCACCAGTGATTTACCAATAGGGCGGGAAAACACCGGGGAGCTGTTTTTT
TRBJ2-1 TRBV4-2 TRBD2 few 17 CASSLGGIASGTNEQFF TGTGCCAGCAGCCTTGGGGGTATAGCTAGCGGAACCAATGAGCAGTTCTTC
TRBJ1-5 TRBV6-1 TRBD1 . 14 CASRDRAPNQPQHF TGTGCCAGCAGGGACAGGGCACCTAATCAGCCCCAGCATTTT
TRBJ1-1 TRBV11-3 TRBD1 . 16 CASSFGTAKLNTEAFF TGTGCCAGCAGCTTCGGGACAGCCAAACTGAACACTGAAGCTTTCTTT
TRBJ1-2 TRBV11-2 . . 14 CASRQRGSDGGYTF TGTGCCAGCAGACAAAGGGGGTCCGATGGTGGCTACACCTTC
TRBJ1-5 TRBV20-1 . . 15 CSARVGVKSDQPQHF TGCAGTGCTAGAGTGGGCGTCAAATCTGATCAGCCCCAGCATTTT